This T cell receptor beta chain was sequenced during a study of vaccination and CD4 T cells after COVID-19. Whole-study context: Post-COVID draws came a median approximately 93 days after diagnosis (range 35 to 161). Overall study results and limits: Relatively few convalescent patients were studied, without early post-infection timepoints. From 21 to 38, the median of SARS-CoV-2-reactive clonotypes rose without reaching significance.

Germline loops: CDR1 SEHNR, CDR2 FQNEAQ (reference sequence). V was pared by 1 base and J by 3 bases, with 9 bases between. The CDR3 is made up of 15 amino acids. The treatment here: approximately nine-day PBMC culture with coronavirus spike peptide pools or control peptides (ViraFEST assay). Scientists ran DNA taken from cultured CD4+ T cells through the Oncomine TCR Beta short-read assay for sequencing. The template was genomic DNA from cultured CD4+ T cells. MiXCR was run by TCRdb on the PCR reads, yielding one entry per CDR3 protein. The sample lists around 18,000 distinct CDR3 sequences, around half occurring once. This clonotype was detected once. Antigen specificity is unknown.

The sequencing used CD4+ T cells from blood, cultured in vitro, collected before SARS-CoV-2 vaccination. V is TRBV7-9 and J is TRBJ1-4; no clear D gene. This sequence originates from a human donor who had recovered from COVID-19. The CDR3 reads CASSLGVTPNEKLFF. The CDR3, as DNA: TGTGCCAGCAGCTTAGGGGTAACCCCTAATGAAAAACTGTTTTTT.